This TCR beta chain was recorded in a study of vaccination and CD4 T cells after COVID-19. Concerning this clonotype itself: What it binds is unknown.

The Oncomine TCR Beta short-read assay was applied to DNA of cultured CD4+ T cells. TCRdb recomputed calls from the PCR reads with MiXCR, one row per CDR3 protein. The sample carries 9,500 to 15,000 distinct CDR3 sequences, 55% to 75% recorded once. The CDR3 contains 15 residues. Trimming at V came to 4 bases and at J to 1 base, leaving 7 bases not matched to a gene. The germline V gene encodes CDR1 SGHNT and CDR2 YYREEE (reference sequence). The treatment denotes: roughly ten-day PBMC culture with coronavirus spike peptide pools or control peptides (ViraFEST assay). The V gene is TRBV5-4, the J gene TRBJ1-2; the match to TRBD1 covers 7 bases. The clonotype comes from a human donor who had recovered from COVID-19. The sample was CD4+ T cells from blood, cultured in vitro. Written as DNA, the CDR3 is TGTGCCAGCAGCCAGGGCAGGGGGAGTAACTATGGCTACACCTTC. It codes for CASSQGRGSNYGYTF.